A single sample is the source of the 18 T cell receptor beta chains below, sequenced in a study of control samples from healthy donors and cancer patients. The assay was immunoSEQ multiplex PCR, and TCRdb's table has in-frame clones only and misses some. The sample lists about 92,000 clones; approximately 78% were seen once. Source material: blood. The receptors originated from a woman aged 60-75 years in good health.

At least ten counts were recorded for this clone. V gene TRBV2 combines with J gene TRBJ1-5, with D possibly being TRBD1 (6 bases). Per germline, CDR1 SNHLY and CDR2 FYNNEI. The ends were cut back, 4 bases at V and 4 bases at J, with 20 bases in the middle. There are 17 residues in the CDR3. The CDR3 sequence is CASSVDRSNDVNQPQHF. CDR3 coding DNA: TGTGCCAGCAGTGTCGACAGGTCGAATGATGTGAATCAGCCCCAGCATTTT.

The V gene is TRBV29-1, the J gene TRBJ2-7; TRBD2 agrees at 7 bases. CDR3 size: 11 residues. Unmatched junction bases numbered 3, after V lost 7 bases and J lost 3 bases. Germline lookup yields CDR1 SQVTM and CDR2 ANQGSEA. The CDR3 region is CSAREDYEQYF. The CDR3 DNA sequence: TGCAGCGCCCGGGAGGACTACGAGCAGTACTTC.

V gene TRBV5-1 combines with J gene TRBJ2-1; 7 bases fit TRBD2. Germline CDR1 and CDR2: SGHRS and YFSETQ. Losses at the gene ends were 4 bases for V and 6 bases for J; bases not matched to a gene: 7. The CDR3 contains 14 residues. CDR3 loop: CASSPVAGLNEQFF. CDR3 in DNA: TGCGCCAGCAGCCCTGTAGCGGGCCTCAATGAGCAGTTCTTC.

This clone has just one count. V and J are TRBV5-4 and TRBJ1-3; a weak D match, TRBD1 (5 bases). Trimming cost V 5 bases and J 0 bases, with 12 bases left between them. This CDR3 contains 15 residues. Per the germline V gene, CDR1 is SGHNT and CDR2 is YYREEE (reference sequence). The DNA for the CDR3 is TGTGCCAGCAGTCGCCCGGGGGGCTCTGGAAACACCATATATTTT. Translating it yields CASSRPGGSGNTIYF.

This clone occurred once. V is TRBV28 and J is TRBJ2-7; 11 positions agree with TRBD2. Germline CDR1 MDHEN, CDR2 SYDVKM. The V and J ends lost 6 bases and 5 bases, in that order; junction bases with no gene match: 9. The CDR3 runs 15 residues. This CDR3 reads CASSNSGRAGNEQYF. In DNA form, the CDR3 reads TGTGCCAGCAGCAATAGCGGGAGGGCTGGGAACGAGCAGTACTTC.

This clone has more than one count but fewer than ten. The V gene is TRBV2, the J gene TRBJ1-1; no definite D call. The CDR3 spans 12 residues. CDR1 is SNHLY, CDR2 FYNNEI, per germline. Trimming cost V 5 bases and J 7 bases, with 11 bases left between them. CDR3 nucleotides: TGTGCCAGCAGTCAGGCCGGGATTGAAGCTTTCTTT. It translates to CASSQAGIEAFF.

This clone was seen a single time. V is TRBV6-1 and J is TRBJ2-1; perhaps TRBD1 as D (5 bases). V shed 2 bases and J shed 3 bases, with 11 bases lying between them. The CDR3 is 15 residues long. The germline V gene has CDR1 MNHNS and CDR2 SASEGT. CDR3 in DNA: TGTGCCAGCAGTGAATTCGACAGAAACTACAATGAGCAGTTCTTC. This sequence encodes CASSEFDRNYNEQFF.

This sequence joins TRBV5-1 and TRBJ1-6, with 9 positions matching TRBD1. The V gene's germline CDR1 is SGHRS and CDR2 YFSETQ. The CDR3 runs to 16 residues. Unmatched junction bases numbered 9, after V lost 4 bases and J lost 7 bases. The CDR3 nucleotides are TGCGCCAGCAGCACCGAGGGACAGGGAAGAAATTCACCCCTCCACTTT. Amino acid sequence: CASSTEGQGRNSPLHF.

CDR3 protein: CASSLMKVSGNTIYF. DNA of the CDR3: TGTGCCAGCAGCTTGATGAAAGTCTCTGGAAACACCATATATTTT. The chain combines TRBV7-9 with TRBJ1-3; D not resolved. The V and J ends lost 3 bases and 0 bases respectively, with 9 bases between them. Germline loops: CDR1 SEHNR, CDR2 FQNEAQ (reference sequence). The CDR3 extends over 15 amino acids.

The chain has TRBV13 and TRBJ2-3, with 8 bases that match TRBD1. V dropped 4 bases and J dropped 6; count of bases not matched to a gene: 6. The V gene's germline CDR1 is PRHDT and CDR2 FYEKMQ (reference sequence). CDR3 length: 14 residues. The CDR3 sequence: CASSSGQGQDTQYF. The CDR3 DNA follows: TGTGCCAGCAGCTCAGGACAGGGTCAGGATACGCAGTATTTT.

V usage is TRBV19 and J usage is TRBJ2-1; 7 nucleotides agree with TRBD1. The CDR3 has 14 residues. J was trimmed by 3 bases and V by 4 bases; bases with no gene match: 3. CDR1 LNHDA and CDR2 SQIVND come from the germline V gene (reference sequence). In nucleotides, the CDR3 is TGTGCCAGTAGTAGGGACAGTTACTACAATGAGCAGTTCTTC. It yields the protein CASSRDSYYNEQFF.

V gene TRBV4-2 combines with J gene TRBJ1-1, with 7 bases that match TRBD1. V shed 4 bases, J shed 5 bases, and the junction held 7 bases outside the gene matches. CDR1 is LGHNA and CDR2 is YNFKEQ in the germline V gene. The CDR3 covers 14 residues. The CDR3, as DNA: TGTGCCAGCAGCCCACAGGGGAGCGAAACTGAAGCTTTCTTT. It yields the protein CASSPQGSETEAFF.

This clone was detected only once. This chain links TRBV18 with TRBJ1-1; TRBD1 might be the D (6 bases). Germline CDR1 KGHSH, CDR2 LQKENI. The CDR3 extends over 14 amino acids. Trimming cost V 3 bases and J 5 bases, with 13 bases left between them. CDR3 loop: CASSPTGGGTEAFF. CDR3 in DNA: TGTGCCAGCTCACCTACCGGAGGGGGAACTGAAGCTTTCTTT.

CDR3: CASSMGADPYEQYF. For the CDR3, the DNA is TGTGCCAGCTCGATGGGAGCGGACCCTTACGAGCAGTACTTC. The chain recombines TRBV6-5 with TRBJ2-7, with D tentatively TRBD2 (5 bases). The CDR3 has 14 residues. V shed 8 bases and J shed 4 bases, with 18 bases lying between them. CDR1 MNHEY and CDR2 SVGAGI come from the germline V gene.

The chain couples TRBV2 to TRBJ1-1; TRBD1 agrees at 10 bases. Germline lookup yields CDR1 SNHLY and CDR2 FYNNEI. This CDR3 comprises 12 residues. V lost 4 bases, J lost 10 bases, and 3 bases stayed unmatched. CDR3 sequence: CASSGTGGRAFF. The CDR3, as DNA: TGTGCCAGCAGTGGGACAGGGGGACGAGCTTTCTTT. Based on the CDR3 plus reference TRBV2 and TRBJ1-1, the full variable domain is EPEVTQTPSHQVTQMGQEVILRCVPISNHLYFYWYRQILGQKVEFLVSFYNNEISEKSEIFDDQFSVERPDGSNFTLKIRSTKLEDSAMYFCASSGTGGRAFFGQGTRLTVV.

The V gene is TRBV12-3 or TRBV12-4, the J gene TRBJ1-3; no firm D call. V was pared by 6 bases and J by 4 bases, with 7 bases between. This CDR3 has 12 residues. The CDR3 protein is CASSQQGNTIYF. The CDR3 DNA reads as TGTGCCAGCAGCCAACAGGGAAACACCATATATTTT.

Here the CDR3 reads CASSGDLGNTIYF. The CDR3 region has the DNA TGTGCCAGCAGCGGGGACTTGGGAAACACCATATATTTT. The chain employs TRBV7-8 and TRBJ1-3, with a possible D match to TRBD1 (5 bases). Germline V CDR1 and CDR2: SGHVS, FQNEAQ. The CDR3 totals 13 residues. With 5 bases removed from V and 4 bases from J, the gap between germline ends came to 9 bases.

This clone came up a few times. The chain has TRBV6-5 and TRBJ2-7, with D possibly TRBD1 on 6 matching bases. V lost 5 bases to trimming and J lost 2 bases, with 10 bases between them. This CDR3 spans 13 amino acids. CDR1 MNHEY and CDR2 SVGAGI come from the germline V gene. DNA for the CDR3: TGTGCCAGCAGTCAGGGGAACCCCTACGAGCAGTACTTC. Amino acid sequence: CASSQGNPYEQYF.